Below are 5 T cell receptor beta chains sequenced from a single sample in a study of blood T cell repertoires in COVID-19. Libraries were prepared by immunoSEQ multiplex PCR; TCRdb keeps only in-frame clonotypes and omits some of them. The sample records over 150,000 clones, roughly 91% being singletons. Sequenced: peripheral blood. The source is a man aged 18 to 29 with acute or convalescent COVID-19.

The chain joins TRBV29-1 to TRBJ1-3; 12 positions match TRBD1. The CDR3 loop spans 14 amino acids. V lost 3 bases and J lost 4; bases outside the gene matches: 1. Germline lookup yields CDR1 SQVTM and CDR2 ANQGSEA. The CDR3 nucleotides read TGCAGCGTTGAGGGACAGGGGGCCGGAAACACCATATATTTT. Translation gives CSVEGQGAGNTIYF. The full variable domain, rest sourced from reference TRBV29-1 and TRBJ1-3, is SAVISQKPSRDICQRGTSLTIQCQVDSQVTMMFWYRQQPGQSLTLIATANQGSEATYESGFVIDKFPISRPNLTFSTLTVSNMSPEDSSIYLCSVEGQGAGNTIYFGEGSWLTVV.

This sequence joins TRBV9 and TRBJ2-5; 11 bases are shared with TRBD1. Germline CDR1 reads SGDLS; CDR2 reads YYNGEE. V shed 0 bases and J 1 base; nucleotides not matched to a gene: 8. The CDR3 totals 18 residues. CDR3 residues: CASSVALLGQGVQETQYF. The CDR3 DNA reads TGTGCCAGCAGCGTAGCTTTGTTGGGACAGGGGGTCCAAGAGACCCAGTACTTC. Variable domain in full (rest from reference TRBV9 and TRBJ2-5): DSGVTQTPKHLITATGQRVTLRCSPRSGDLSVYWYQQSLDQGLQFLIQYYNGEERAKGNILERFSAQQFPDLHSELNLSSLELGDSALYFCASSVALLGQGVQETQYFGPGTRLLVL.

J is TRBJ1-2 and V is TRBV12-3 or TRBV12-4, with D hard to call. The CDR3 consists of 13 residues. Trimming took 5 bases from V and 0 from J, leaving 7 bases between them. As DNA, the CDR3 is TGTGCCAGCAGTCCAGATTCTAACTATGGCTACACCTTC. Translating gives CASSPDSNYGYTF.

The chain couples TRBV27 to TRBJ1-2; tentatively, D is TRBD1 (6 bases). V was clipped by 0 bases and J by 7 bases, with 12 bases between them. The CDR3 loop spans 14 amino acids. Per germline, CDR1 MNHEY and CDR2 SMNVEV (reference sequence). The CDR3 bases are TGTGCCAGCAGTTTATCAGTACAGGGAAGTGGCTACACCTTC. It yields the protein CASSLSVQGSGYTF.

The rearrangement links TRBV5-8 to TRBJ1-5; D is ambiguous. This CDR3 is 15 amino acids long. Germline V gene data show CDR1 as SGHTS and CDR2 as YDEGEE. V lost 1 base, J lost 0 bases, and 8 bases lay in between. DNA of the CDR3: TGTGCCAGCAGCTTGTTACAGTATAGCAATCAGCCCCAGCATTTT. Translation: CASSLLQYSNQPQHF.